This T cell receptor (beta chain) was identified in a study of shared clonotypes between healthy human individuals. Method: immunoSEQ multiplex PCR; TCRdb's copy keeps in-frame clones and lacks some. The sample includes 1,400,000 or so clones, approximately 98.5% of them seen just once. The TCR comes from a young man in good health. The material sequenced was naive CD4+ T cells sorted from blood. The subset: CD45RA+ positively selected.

CDR3 sequence: CASRGGGLAGVQTGELFF. The CDR3 coding sequence is TGTGCCAGTAGAGGGGGCGGACTAGCGGGAGTTCAAACCGGGGAGCTGTTTTTT. The chain links TRBV19 to TRBJ2-2; 13 bases line up with TRBD2. V dropped 6 bases and J dropped 5; count of bases not matched to a gene: 12. Germline V gene data show CDR1 as LNHDA and CDR2 as SQIVND (reference sequence). The CDR3 consists of 18 residues.